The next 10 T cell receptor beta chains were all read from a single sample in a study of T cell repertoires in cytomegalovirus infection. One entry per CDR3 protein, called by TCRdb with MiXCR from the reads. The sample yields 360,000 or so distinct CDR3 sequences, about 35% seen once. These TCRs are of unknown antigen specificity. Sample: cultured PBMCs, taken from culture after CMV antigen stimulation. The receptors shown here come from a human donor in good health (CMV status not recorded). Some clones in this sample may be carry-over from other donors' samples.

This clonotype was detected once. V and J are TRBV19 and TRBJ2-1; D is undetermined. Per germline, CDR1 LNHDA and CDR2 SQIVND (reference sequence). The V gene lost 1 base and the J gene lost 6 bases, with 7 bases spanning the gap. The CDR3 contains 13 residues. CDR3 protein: CASSIVGVNEQFF. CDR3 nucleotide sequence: TGTGCCAGTAGTATAGTTGGAGTCAATGAGCAGTTCTTC.

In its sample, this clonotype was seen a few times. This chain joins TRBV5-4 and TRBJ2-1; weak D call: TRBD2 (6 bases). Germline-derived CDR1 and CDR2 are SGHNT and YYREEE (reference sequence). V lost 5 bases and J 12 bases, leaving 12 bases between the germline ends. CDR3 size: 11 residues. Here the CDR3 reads CASSFGGWQFF. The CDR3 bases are TGTGCCAGCAGTTTCGGGGGTTGGCAGTTCTTC.

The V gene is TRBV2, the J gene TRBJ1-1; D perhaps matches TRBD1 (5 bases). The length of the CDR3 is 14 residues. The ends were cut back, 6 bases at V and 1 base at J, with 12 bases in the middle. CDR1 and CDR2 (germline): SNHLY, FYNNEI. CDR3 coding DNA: TGTGCCAGCAGGAAGGGCCAGGGGAACACTGAAGCTTTCTTT. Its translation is CASRKGQGNTEAFF.

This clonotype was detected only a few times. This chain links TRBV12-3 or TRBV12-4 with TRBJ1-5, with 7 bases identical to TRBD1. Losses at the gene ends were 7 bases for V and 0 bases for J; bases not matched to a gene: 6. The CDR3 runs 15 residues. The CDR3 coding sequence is TGTGCCAGCACCCTTGGACAGGCTAGCAATCAGCCCCAGCATTTT. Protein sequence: CASTLGQASNQPQHF.

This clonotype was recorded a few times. The CDR3 here is CASSPSGRAADTQYF. CDR3 bases: TGTGCCAGCAGCCCTAGCGGGAGGGCCGCAGATACGCAGTATTTT. V gene TRBV11-3 combines with J gene TRBJ2-3, with 12 bases that match TRBD2. The V gene end was trimmed by 5 bases and the J gene end by 4 bases; junction bases not matched to a gene: 4. The CDR3 is 15 amino acids. CDR1 is SGHNT and CDR2 is YENEEA in the germline V gene.

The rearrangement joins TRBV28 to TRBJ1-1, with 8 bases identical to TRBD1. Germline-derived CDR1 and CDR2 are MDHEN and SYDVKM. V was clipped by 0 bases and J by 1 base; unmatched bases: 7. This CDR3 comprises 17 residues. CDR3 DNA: TGTGCCAGCAGTTTATGGGCCCCCGGGACAGGGAACACTGAAGCTTTCTTT. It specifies CASSLWAPGTGNTEAFF.

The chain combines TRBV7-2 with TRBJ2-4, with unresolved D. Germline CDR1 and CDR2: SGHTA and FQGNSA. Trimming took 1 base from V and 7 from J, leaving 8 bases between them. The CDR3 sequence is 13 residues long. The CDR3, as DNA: TGTGCCAGCAGCTTAGTTTCCGCCAACATTCAGTACTTC. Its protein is CASSLVSANIQYF. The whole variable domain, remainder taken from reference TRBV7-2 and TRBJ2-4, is GAGVSQSPSNKVTEKGKDVELRCDPISGHTALYWYRQSLGQGLEFLIYFQGNSAPDKSGLPSDRFSAERTGGSVSTLTIQRTQQEDSAVYLCASSLVSANIQYFGAGTRLSVL.

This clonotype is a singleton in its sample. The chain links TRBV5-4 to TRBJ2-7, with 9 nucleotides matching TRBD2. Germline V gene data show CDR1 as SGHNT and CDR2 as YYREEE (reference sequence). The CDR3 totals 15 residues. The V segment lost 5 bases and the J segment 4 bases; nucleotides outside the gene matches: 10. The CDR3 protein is CASRAGTSPLYEQYF. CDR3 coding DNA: TGTGCCAGCAGGGCCGGGACTAGCCCATTATACGAGCAGTACTTC.

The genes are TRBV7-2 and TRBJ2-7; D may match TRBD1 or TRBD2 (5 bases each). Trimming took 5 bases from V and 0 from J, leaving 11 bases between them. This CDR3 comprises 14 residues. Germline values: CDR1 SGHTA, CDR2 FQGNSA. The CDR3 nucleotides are TGTGCCAGCAGCGCAGGGAGAAGCTCCTACGAGCAGTACTTC. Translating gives CASSAGRSSYEQYF.

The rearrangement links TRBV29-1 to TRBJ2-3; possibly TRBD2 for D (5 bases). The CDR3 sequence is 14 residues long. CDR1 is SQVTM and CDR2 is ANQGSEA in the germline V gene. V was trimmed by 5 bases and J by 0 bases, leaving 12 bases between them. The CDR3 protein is CSVRTSSSTDTQYF. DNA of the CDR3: TGCAGCGTTCGGACTTCTTCTAGCACAGATACGCAGTATTTT.